This entry is about one T cell receptor beta chain. Antigen specificity is unknown. This sample is part of a study of cytomegalovirus exposure and HLA in healthy donors. Points from the study as a whole: Cytomegalovirus-associated TCR beta chains were listed, numbering some 170.

13 Jbeta primers and 60 Vbeta primers were used for the PCR. Libraries were prepared by immunoSEQ multiplex PCR; TCRdb keeps only in-frame clonotypes and omits some of them. The data contain approximately 130,000 clones, around two thirds of them seen just once; the ten biggest clones take up roughly 2.7%. Source material: PBMCs. This sequence originates from a human donor in good health.

This chain's CDR3 is CAWSVAGGTAEAFF. CDR3 bases: TGTGCCTGGAGTGTAGCAGGGGGTACCGCTGAAGCTTTCTTT. V gene TRBV30 combines with J gene TRBJ1-1, with 7 bases fitting TRBD1. V dropped 0 bases and J dropped 6; count of bases not matched to a gene: 7. Germline CDR1 GTSNPN, CDR2 SVGIG (reference sequence). This CDR3 is 14 amino acids long.